Here is one T cell receptor (beta chain) with its context. This entry is derived from a study of blood T cell repertoires in COVID-19. Study summary: COVID-19 samples, acute and convalescent, were from the United States, Italy and Spain. Nucleic acid was either cDNA or gDNA, and it came from T cells, B-cell-depleted T cells, or PBMCs.

This CDR3 is 16 amino acids long. Germline V lookup: CDR1 LGHNA, CDR2 YNFKEQ. V lost 2 bases, J lost 4 bases, and 12 bases lay in between. Per the study methods: Estimates of nucleated cell counts were drawn from the amplification of reference gene primers. Assay: immunoSEQ multiplex PCR; the TCRdb copy retains only in-frame clones and omits some. V and J calls and clone size come straight from that table; D and trimming were deduced from the DNA. This table has about 100,000 clones, approximately 91% appearing once. V gene TRBV4-2 combines with J gene TRBJ2-6; possible D gene TRBD1, 5 bases. This receptor was obtained from a man between 45 and 60 years old with active COVID-19. Sequences were obtained from peripheral blood. In nucleotides, the CDR3 is TGTGCCAGCAGCCAAAACTGGGGCCCAGGGGCCAACGTCCTGACTTTC. It translates to CASSQNWGPGANVLTF.